The clone carrying this T cell receptor beta chain was counted a few times. Its specificity is not known. This entry is derived from a study of cytomegalovirus exposure and HLA in healthy donors. The study, taken as a whole, reports: In vitro, a few CMV-associated chains proved specific for CMV antigens. Apart from CMV serostatus, no immune exposure information was available.

The CDR3 is made up of 16 amino acids. CDR1 and CDR2 from the germline V gene are SGHNT and YYREEE (reference sequence). 13 Jbeta primers and 60 Vbeta primers were used for the PCR. TCRdb's copy holds only in-frame clones and misses some; the assay was immunoSEQ multiplex PCR. The table lists 95,000 to 130,000 clones, approximately 81% of them singletons. The sequencing input was PBMCs. The receptor was derived from a woman aged 25-40 years in good health and CMV-seronegative. The V and J genes are TRBV5-4 and TRBJ2-5; D is undetermined. The J call is uncertain, as TRBJ2-7 better fits the DNA end. The CDR3 DNA reads as TGTGCCAGCAGCTTGGCTGGGCGTTATACCTCCTACGAGCAGTACTTC. Its translation: CASSLAGRYTSYEQYF.